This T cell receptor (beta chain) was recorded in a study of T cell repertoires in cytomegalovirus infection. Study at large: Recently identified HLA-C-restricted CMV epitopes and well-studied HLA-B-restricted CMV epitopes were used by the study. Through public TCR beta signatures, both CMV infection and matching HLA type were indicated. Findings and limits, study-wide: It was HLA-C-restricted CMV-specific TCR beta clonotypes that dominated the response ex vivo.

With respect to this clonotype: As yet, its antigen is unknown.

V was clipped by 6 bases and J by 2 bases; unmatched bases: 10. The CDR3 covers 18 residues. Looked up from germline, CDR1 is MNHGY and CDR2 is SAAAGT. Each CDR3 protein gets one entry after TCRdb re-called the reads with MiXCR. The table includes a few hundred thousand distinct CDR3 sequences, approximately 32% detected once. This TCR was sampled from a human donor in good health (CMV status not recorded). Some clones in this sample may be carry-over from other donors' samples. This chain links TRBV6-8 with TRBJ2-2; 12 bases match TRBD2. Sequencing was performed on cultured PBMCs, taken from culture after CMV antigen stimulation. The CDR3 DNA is TGTGCCAGCAGCGAAAGATGGACTAGCGGGACTAACACCGGGGAGCTGTTTTTT. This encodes CASSERWTSGTNTGELFF.